One sample yielded the 32 T cell receptor beta chains listed below, sequenced in a study of lymphopenia after photon versus proton radiotherapy. Generated by immunoSEQ multiplex PCR, the TCRdb table keeps only in-frame clones and is missing some. Among tens of thousands of clones listed, approximately 85% were seen once. The specimen comprised peripheral blood, sampled from a patient treated with photon-based radiotherapy. The receptors here all came from a man aged 40-49 years with gastric cancer.

The table lists this clone with a few counts. V and J are TRBV5-1 and TRBJ1-2, with 7 bases fitting TRBD1. Trimming removed 7 bases from V and 8 bases from J; junction bases left unmatched: 11. Germline loops: CDR1 SGHRS, CDR2 YFSETQ. The CDR3 is made up of 13 amino acids. The CDR3 spells CASGGSTGIGYTF. The CDR3 DNA reads as TGCGCCAGCGGGGGTTCGACAGGGATCGGCTACACCTTC.

The V gene is TRBV11-2, the J gene TRBJ2-5, with 10 positions matching TRBD1. The junction had 4 bases not matched to a gene; V was cut back by 5 bases and J by 4 bases. The CDR3 is 14 residues long. The germline CDR1 and CDR2 sequences are SGHAT and FQNNGV. CDR3 coding DNA: TGTGCCAGCAGCCAGGGACAGGGGAGAGAGACCCAGTACTTC. As protein: CASSQGQGRETQYF.

The chain is built from TRBV27 and TRBJ2-4; possibly TRBD1 or TRBD2 for D (5 bases each). Germline V gene data show CDR1 as MNHEY and CDR2 as SMNVEV (reference sequence). V was trimmed by 5 bases and J by 0 bases, leaving 20 bases between them. The length of the CDR3 is 18 residues. This CDR3 is CASSVSRDLFLAKNIQYF. CDR3 nucleotides: TGTGCCAGCAGTGTAAGCCGGGACCTCTTTCTAGCCAAAAACATTCAGTACTTC.

V is TRBV2 and J is TRBJ1-2; a weak D match, TRBD1 (5 bases). This CDR3 has 13 residues. With 3 bases removed from V and 3 bases from J, the gap between germline ends came to 8 bases. Per germline, CDR1 SNHLY and CDR2 FYNNEI. CDR3 in DNA: TGTGCCAGCAGTGACCGGGGGTACTATGGCTACACCTTC. Translating it yields CASSDRGYYGYTF.

This rearrangement joins TRBV5-1 to TRBJ1-1; D is perhaps TRBD1 (5 bases). The CDR3 consists of 16 residues. CDR1 is SGHRS, CDR2 YFSETQ, per germline. Trimming took 4 bases from V and 1 from J, leaving 17 bases between them. The CDR3 loop reads CASSPAPETANTEAFF. The CDR3 nucleotides read TGCGCCAGCAGCCCCGCCCCGGAGACAGCGAACACTGAAGCTTTCTTT.

The chain carries TRBV7-2 and TRBJ2-5; unclear D gene. Trimming cost V 5 bases and J 5 bases, with 12 bases left between them. Germline V CDR1 and CDR2: SGHTA, FQGNSA. CDR3 length: 13 residues. CDR3 region: CASSRRSGETQYF. In DNA, the CDR3 is TGTGCCAGCAGCCGGCGGAGTGGGGAGACCCAGTACTTC.

The chain employs TRBV29-1 and TRBJ1-1; D might be TRBD1 (5 bases). The CDR3 is made up of 12 amino acids. CDR1 and CDR2 (germline): SQVTM, ANQGSEA. V was pared by 4 bases and J by 3 bases, with 9 bases between. The CDR3 DNA sequence: TGCAGCGTTGGTAGGGGAGACACTGAAGCTTTCTTT. Translating it yields CSVGRGDTEAFF.

This chain joins TRBV2 and TRBJ2-5; 11 nucleotides align to TRBD2. Germline lookup yields CDR1 SNHLY and CDR2 FYNNEI. V gave up 3 bases and J gave up 5 bases; unmatched junction bases: 5. The CDR3 is 15 amino acids. The CDR3 nucleotides are TGTGCCAGCAGTGATAGCGGGGGGGCCTGGGAGACCCAGTACTTC. It yields the protein CASSDSGGAWETQYF.

This chain links TRBV27 with TRBJ1-6, with D tentatively TRBD1 (5 bases). Deletions cut 6 bases from V and 7 bases from J, with 16 bases between. Germline V gene data show CDR1 as MNHEY and CDR2 as SMNVEV (reference sequence). The CDR3 contains 15 residues. CDR3 bases: TGTGCCAGCAGACCCGGAGGGGCTAGCAATTCACCCCTCCACTTT. It yields the protein CASRPGGASNSPLHF.

This clone showed up just a few times. The rearrangement links TRBV2 to TRBJ1-2; 7 bases line up with TRBD1. The CDR3 totals 12 residues. Germline CDR1 is SNHLY and CDR2 is FYNNEI. With V trimmed by 4 bases and J by 8 bases, 4 bases remained unmatched. The CDR3 bases are TGTGCCAGCAGTGTGCGGACAGGCGGCTACACCTTC. Translated, it gives CASSVRTGGYTF.

The V gene is TRBV18, the J gene TRBJ1-1, with no clear D. Germline CDR1 KGHSH, CDR2 LQKENI. This CDR3 comprises 13 residues. V was trimmed by 0 bases and J by 7 bases, leaving 9 bases between them. As DNA, the CDR3 is TGTGCCAGCTCACCACCGAGTGCCATTGAAGCTTTCTTT. It encodes CASSPPSAIEAFF.

This clone was seen a single time. The chain carries TRBV6-6 and TRBJ2-7; D might be TRBD1 (6 bases). In germline, CDR1 is MNHNY, CDR2 SVGAGI (reference sequence). The V end was cut by 5 bases, the J end by 1 base, with 12 bases between. The length of the CDR3 is 14 residues. Written as DNA, the CDR3 is TGTGCCAGCAGTGCCCCTACAGGGTCCTACGAGCAGTACTTC. Amino acid sequence: CASSAPTGSYEQYF.

This clone was counted a few times. The chain employs TRBV6-1 and TRBJ1-2; TRBD1 agrees at 8 bases. In germline, CDR1 is MNHNS, CDR2 SASEGT. V lost 2 bases and J lost 6; bases outside the gene matches: 8. The CDR3 length is 15 residues. The CDR3 reads CASSERADRVDGYTF. DNA for the CDR3: TGTGCCAGCAGTGAAAGGGCGGACAGGGTTGATGGCTACACCTTC.

This clone came up a few times. This rearrangement joins TRBV5-6 to TRBJ2-7; D is unresolved. The CDR3 spans 15 residues. V lost 7 bases and J 2 bases, leaving 19 bases between the germline ends. The germline V gene has CDR1 SGHDT and CDR2 YYEEEE. CDR3: CASSLPGANTYEQYF. Written as DNA, the CDR3 is TGTGCCAGCTCATTACCGGGCGCGAATACCTACGAGCAGTACTTC.

This clone was observed a single time. For the CDR3, the DNA is TGTGCCAGCAGTTACGGGTCAGCTAACTATGGCTACACCTTC. Translated: CASSYGSANYGYTF. This chain joins TRBV6-5 and TRBJ1-2, with D hard to call. This CDR3 spans 14 amino acids. Per germline, CDR1 MNHEY and CDR2 SVGAGI. V dropped 2 bases and J dropped 0 bases, with 7 bases sitting between them.

This sequence joins TRBV18 and TRBJ1-3, with D perhaps TRBD1 (5 bases). The CDR3 spans 16 residues. CDR1 is KGHSH and CDR2 is LQKENI in the germline V gene. Trimming cost V 3 bases and J 2 bases, with 14 bases left between them. The CDR3 protein is CASSPPGVGAGNTIYF. In nucleotides, the CDR3 is TGTGCCAGCTCACCCCCCGGGGTGGGGGCTGGAAACACCATATATTTT.

The chain couples TRBV4-3 to TRBJ2-1; 11 nucleotides agree with TRBD1. The length of the CDR3 is 16 residues. Trimming took 0 bases from V and 6 from J; bases not matched to a gene: 4. Germline CDR1 and CDR2: LGHNA and YSLEER. CDR3 loop: CASSQDLGQGGNEQFF. CDR3 bases: TGCGCCAGCAGCCAAGATTTGGGACAGGGGGGCAATGAGCAGTTCTTC.

This clone was counted a single time. The gene calls are TRBV5-5 and TRBJ2-6, with D perhaps TRBD1 (6 bases). The ends were cut back, 4 bases at V and 0 bases at J, with 14 bases in the middle. Germline V gene data show CDR1 as SGHKS and CDR2 as YYEKEE (reference sequence). This CDR3 spans 17 amino acids. Here the CDR3 reads CASSPSTGNSGANVLTF. The DNA of the CDR3 is TGTGCCAGCAGCCCATCAACAGGGAACTCTGGGGCCAACGTCCTGACTTTC.

The chain has TRBV18 and TRBJ2-1; D remains ambiguous. This CDR3 is built from 17 residues. Germline V gene sequence: CDR1 KGHSH, CDR2 LQKENI. Trimming cost V 2 bases and J 0 bases, with 14 bases left between them. DNA of the CDR3: TGTGCCAGCTCACCATTTCCGCCCAGCCTCTCCTACAATGAGCAGTTCTTC. This sequence encodes CASSPFPPSLSYNEQFF. The full variable domain, in which reference TRBV18 and TRBJ2-1 provide the parts outside the CDR3, is NAGVMQNPRHLVRRRGQEARLRCSPMKGHSHVYWYRQLPEEGLKFMVYLQKENIIDESGMPKERFSAEFPKEGPSILRIQQVVRGDSAAYFCASSPFPPSLSYNEQFFGPGTRLTVL.

This sequence joins TRBV6-5 and TRBJ1-2, with 10 bases that match TRBD1. Germline-derived CDR1 and CDR2 are MNHEY and SVGAGI. The V gene end was trimmed by 5 bases and the J gene end by 4 bases; junction bases not matched to a gene: 4. The CDR3 runs 14 residues. The CDR3 sequence: CASSTDRGPYGYTF. The CDR3 nucleotides read TGTGCCAGCAGTACAGACAGGGGGCCCTATGGCTACACCTTC.

Note on this clone: The same CDR3 arises from other DNA sequences in this sample as well. The chain uses TRBV2 and TRBJ1-1, with 8 nucleotides matching TRBD1. The CDR3 is made up of 14 amino acids. V lost 7 bases to trimming and J lost 0 bases; unmatched junction nucleotides: 4. Germline lookup yields CDR1 SNHLY and CDR2 FYNNEI. This CDR3 is CASTRDRMNTEAFF. For the CDR3, the DNA is TGTGCCAGCACCCGGGACAGGATGAACACTGAAGCTTTCTTT.

By frequency in the sample, this clone is medium-sized. The chain has TRBV19 and TRBJ1-6; D remains unclear. V shed 6 bases and J shed 2 bases, with 5 bases lying between them. This CDR3 has 13 residues. Germline V lookup: CDR1 LNHDA, CDR2 SQIVND (reference sequence). The CDR3 DNA sequence: TGTGCCAGTAGGGGTCCCTATAATTCACCCCTCCACTTT. Encoded protein: CASRGPYNSPLHF.

V and J are TRBV10-1 and TRBJ1-1; TRBD1 aligns across 8 bases. This CDR3 is built from 13 residues. Germline trimming cut 9 bases from V and 1 base from J; bases unmatched to any gene: 4. Per the germline V gene, CDR1 is WNHNN and CDR2 is SYGVQD (reference sequence). Written as DNA, the CDR3 is TGCGCCAGACCAGACAGGGGGAACACTGAAGCTTTCTTT. As protein: CARPDRGNTEAFF.

The V gene is TRBV5-4, the J gene TRBJ1-2, with D perhaps matching TRBD1 (6 bases). V was cut by 0 bases and J by 6 bases, with 15 bases left in between. This CDR3 is 15 amino acids long. The germline gives CDR1 SGHNT, CDR2 YYREEE (reference sequence). The CDR3 protein is CASSLGGRGPDGYTF. The CDR3 bases are TGTGCCAGCAGCTTGGGCGGCAGGGGACCGGATGGCTACACCTTC.

This chain links TRBV5-1 with TRBJ2-6, with D possibly matching TRBD1 (7 bases). Germline-derived CDR1 and CDR2 are SGHRS and YFSETQ. Trimming took off 3 bases at V and 2 bases at J, with 9 bases between the two ends. This CDR3 is built from 15 residues. The CDR3 sequence is CASSSGGTGANVLTF. Written as DNA, the CDR3 is TGCGCCAGCAGCTCAGGGGGGACTGGGGCCAACGTCCTGACTTTC.

Only a few counts were recorded for this clone. CDR3 sequence: CAGGETPLHF. The CDR3 DNA follows: TGTGCAGGGGGAGAGACACCCCTCCACTTT. The chain is built from TRBV6-1 and TRBJ1-6; possibly TRBD1 for D (6 bases). The CDR3 is 10 residues long. Germline CDR1 reads MNHNS; CDR2 reads SASEGT.

This sequence joins TRBV15 and TRBJ1-1; no reliable D call. Germline assignment: CDR1 LNHNV and CDR2 YYDKDF (reference sequence). The CDR3 consists of 15 residues. V shed 5 bases and J shed 3 bases, with 16 bases lying between them. The DNA for the CDR3 is TGTGCCACCAGCCACGATCCACTCACCTACACTGAAGCTTTCTTT. The encoded protein is CATSHDPLTYTEAFF.

The V call is TRBV21-1, the J call TRBJ2-2. TRBV21-1 is shown as a pseudogene. This CDR3 comprises 19 residues. The chain's CDR3 is CASNDLGLFPLRNTGELFF. The CDR3 region has the DNA TGTGCCAGCAACGATTTGGGGTTGTTCCCTCTCCGGAACACCGGGGAGCTGTTTTTT.

This clone has more than one count but fewer than ten. The chain is built from TRBV4-2 and TRBJ1-5; D remains unclear. Trimming cost V 6 bases and J 5 bases, with 17 bases left between them. The CDR3 has 15 amino acids. Germline assignment: CDR1 LGHNA and CDR2 YNFKEQ. The CDR3 nucleotides are TGTGCCAGCAGTCCTGGCCCTGACGAGGATCAGCCCCAGCATTTT. Residues: CASSPGPDEDQPQHF.

This rearrangement joins TRBV27 to TRBJ2-7; D is undetermined. CDR1 and CDR2 (germline): MNHEY, SMNVEV (reference sequence). V dropped 2 bases and J dropped 2 bases, with 7 bases sitting between them. This CDR3 has 13 residues. CDR3: CASSLGSTYEQYF. The CDR3 DNA sequence: TGTGCCAGCAGTTTAGGCAGCACCTACGAGCAGTACTTC.

This clone occurred a few times. The rearrangement joins TRBV1 to TRBJ1-2; TRBD1 is taken as the D call from the table, unchecked against the DNA. TRBV1 is assigned pseudogene status. The CDR3 extends over 13 amino acids. CDR3 sequence: CTSSPGQGERNTF. CDR3 nucleotides: TGCACCAGCAGCCCGGGACAGGGAGAGAGAAACACCTTC.

The genes are TRBV14 and TRBJ2-1; 9 bases map to TRBD2. Germline CDR1 is SGHDN and CDR2 is FVKESK. J was trimmed by 0 bases and V by 1 base; bases with no gene match: 10. This CDR3 is 19 amino acids long. DNA of the CDR3: TGTGCCAGCAGCCAAGTGGGGCTAGCGGGGCGCCTCTCCTACAATGAGCAGTTCTTC. Amino acid sequence: CASSQVGLAGRLSYNEQFF.